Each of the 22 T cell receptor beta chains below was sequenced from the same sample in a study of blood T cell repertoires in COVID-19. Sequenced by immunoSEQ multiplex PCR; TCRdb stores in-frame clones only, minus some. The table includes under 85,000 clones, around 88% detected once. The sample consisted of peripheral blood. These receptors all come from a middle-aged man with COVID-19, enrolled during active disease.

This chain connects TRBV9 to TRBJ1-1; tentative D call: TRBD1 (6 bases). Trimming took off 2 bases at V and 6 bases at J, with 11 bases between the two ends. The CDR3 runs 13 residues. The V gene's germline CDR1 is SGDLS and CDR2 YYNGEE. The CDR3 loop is CASSVDGTSEAFF. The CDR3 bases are TGTGCCAGCAGCGTTGACGGGACATCTGAAGCTTTCTTT.

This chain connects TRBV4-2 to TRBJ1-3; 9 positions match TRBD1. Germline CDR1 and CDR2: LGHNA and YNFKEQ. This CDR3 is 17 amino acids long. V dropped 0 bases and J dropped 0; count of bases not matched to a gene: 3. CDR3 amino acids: CASSQEMTGGSGNTIYF. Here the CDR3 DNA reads TGTGCCAGCAGCCAAGAGATGACAGGGGGCTCTGGAAACACCATATATTTT.

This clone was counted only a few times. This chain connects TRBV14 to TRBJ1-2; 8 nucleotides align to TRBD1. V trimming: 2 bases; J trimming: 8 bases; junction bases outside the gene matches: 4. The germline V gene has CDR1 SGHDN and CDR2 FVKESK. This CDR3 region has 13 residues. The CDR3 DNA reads TGTGCCAGCAGCCAACAGGGGGCTGGAGGCTACACCTTC. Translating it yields CASSQQGAGGYTF.

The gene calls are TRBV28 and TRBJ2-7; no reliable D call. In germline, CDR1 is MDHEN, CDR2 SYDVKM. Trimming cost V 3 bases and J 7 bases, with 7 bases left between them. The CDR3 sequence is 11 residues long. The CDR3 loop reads CASSFRWEQYF. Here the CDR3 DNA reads TGTGCCAGCAGTTTTCGGTGGGAGCAGTACTTC.

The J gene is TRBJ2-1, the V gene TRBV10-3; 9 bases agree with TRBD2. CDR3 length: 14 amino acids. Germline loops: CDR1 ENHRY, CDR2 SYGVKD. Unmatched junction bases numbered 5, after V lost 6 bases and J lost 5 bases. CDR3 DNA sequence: TGTGCCATCAGAACTCCTAGCGGGAACAATGAGCAGTTCTTC. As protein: CAIRTPSGNNEQFF.

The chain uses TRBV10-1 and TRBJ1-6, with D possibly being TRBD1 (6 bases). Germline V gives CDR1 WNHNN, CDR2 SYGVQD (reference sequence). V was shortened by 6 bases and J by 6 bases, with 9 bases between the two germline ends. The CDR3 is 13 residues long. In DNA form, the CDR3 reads TGCGCCAGCAGCGGACAGAGTAATTCACCCCTCCACTTT. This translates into CASSGQSNSPLHF.

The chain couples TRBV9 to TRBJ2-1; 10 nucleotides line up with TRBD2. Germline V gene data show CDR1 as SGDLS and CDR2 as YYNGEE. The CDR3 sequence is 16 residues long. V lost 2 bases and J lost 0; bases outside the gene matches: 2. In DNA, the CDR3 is TGTGCCAGCAGCGTTCAGCGGGGGGGCTCCTACAATGAGCAGTTCTTC. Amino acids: CASSVQRGGSYNEQFF.

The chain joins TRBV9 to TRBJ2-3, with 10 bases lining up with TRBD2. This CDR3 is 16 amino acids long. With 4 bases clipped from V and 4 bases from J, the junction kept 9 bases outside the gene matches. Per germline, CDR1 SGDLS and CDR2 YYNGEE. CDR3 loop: CASSPLAGGESDTQYF. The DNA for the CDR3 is TGTGCCAGCAGCCCCTTAGCGGGGGGCGAATCAGATACGCAGTATTTT.

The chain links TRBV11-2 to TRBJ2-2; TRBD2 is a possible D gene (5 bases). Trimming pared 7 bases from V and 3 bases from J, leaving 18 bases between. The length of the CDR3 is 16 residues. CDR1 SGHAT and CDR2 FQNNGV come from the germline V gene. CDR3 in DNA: TGTGCCAGCACCTTCGCTGGGTCCGGGGACACCGGGGAGCTGTTTTTT. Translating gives CASTFAGSGDTGELFF.

The CDR3 spells CASSSPGQGNEKLFF. CDR3 nucleotide sequence: TGTGCCAGCAGTTCTCCCGGACAGGGTAATGAAAAACTGTTTTTT. The V and J genes are TRBV28 and TRBJ1-4; 8 nucleotides align to TRBD1. There are 15 residues in the CDR3. The V and J ends lost 4 bases and 4 bases, in that order; junction bases with no gene match: 5. The germline CDR1 and CDR2 sequences are MDHEN and SYDVKM.

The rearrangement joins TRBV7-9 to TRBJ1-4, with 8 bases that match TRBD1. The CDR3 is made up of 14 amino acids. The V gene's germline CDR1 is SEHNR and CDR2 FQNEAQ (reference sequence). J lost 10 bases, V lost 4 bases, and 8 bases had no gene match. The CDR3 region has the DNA TGTGCCAGCAGCTCAGACACAGGGGGAGGAAAACTGTTTTTT. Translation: CASSSDTGGGKLFF.

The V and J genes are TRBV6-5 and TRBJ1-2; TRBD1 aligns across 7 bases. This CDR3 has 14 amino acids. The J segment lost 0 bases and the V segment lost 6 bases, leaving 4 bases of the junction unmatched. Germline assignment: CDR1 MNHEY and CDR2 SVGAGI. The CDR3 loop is CASSRDSPNYGYTF. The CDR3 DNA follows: TGTGCCAGCAGCAGGGACAGCCCTAACTATGGCTACACCTTC.

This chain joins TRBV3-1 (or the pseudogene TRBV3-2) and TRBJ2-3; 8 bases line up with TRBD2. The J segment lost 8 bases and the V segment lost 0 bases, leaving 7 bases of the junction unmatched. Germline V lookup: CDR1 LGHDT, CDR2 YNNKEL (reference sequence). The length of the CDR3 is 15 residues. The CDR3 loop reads CASSQDRGGRFTQYF. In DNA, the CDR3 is TGTGCCAGCAGCCAAGACCGGGGGGGCCGATTTACGCAGTATTTT.

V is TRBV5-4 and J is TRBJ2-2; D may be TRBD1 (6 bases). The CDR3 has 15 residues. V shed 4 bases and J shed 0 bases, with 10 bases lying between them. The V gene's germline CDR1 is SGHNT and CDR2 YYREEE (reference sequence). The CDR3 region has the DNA TGTGCCAGCAGCCTATGGACAGCGAACACCGGGGAGCTGTTTTTT. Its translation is CASSLWTANTGELFF.

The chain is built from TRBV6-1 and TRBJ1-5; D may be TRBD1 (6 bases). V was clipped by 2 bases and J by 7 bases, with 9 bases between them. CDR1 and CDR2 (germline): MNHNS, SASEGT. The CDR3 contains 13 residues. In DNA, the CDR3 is TGTGCCAGCAGTGAATTCAGGGGCCAGCCCCAGCATTTT. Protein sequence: CASSEFRGQPQHF.

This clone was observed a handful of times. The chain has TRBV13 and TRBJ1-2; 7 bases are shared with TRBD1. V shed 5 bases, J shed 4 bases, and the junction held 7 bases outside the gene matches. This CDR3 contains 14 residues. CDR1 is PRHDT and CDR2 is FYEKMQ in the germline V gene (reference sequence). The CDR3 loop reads CASSGKDRPYGYTF. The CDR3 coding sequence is TGTGCCAGCAGCGGGAAGGACAGGCCCTATGGCTACACCTTC.

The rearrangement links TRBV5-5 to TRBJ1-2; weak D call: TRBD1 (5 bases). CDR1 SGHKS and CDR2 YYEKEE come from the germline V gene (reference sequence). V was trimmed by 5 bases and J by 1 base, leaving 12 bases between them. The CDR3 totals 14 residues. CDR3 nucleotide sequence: TGTGCCAGCAGTGAACAGGATTTTAACTATGGCTACACCTTC. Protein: CASSEQDFNYGYTF.

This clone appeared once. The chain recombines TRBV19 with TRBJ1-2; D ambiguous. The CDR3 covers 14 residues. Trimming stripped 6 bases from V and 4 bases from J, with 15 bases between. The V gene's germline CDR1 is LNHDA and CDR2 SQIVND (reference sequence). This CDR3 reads CASRTREGPYGYTF. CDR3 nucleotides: TGTGCCAGTAGAACCCGGGAGGGTCCCTATGGCTACACCTTC.

The CDR3 loop reads CASSPQRQGGNTEAFF. The CDR3 nucleotides read TGTGCCAGCTCACCACAACGACAGGGTGGGAACACTGAAGCTTTCTTT. V usage is TRBV18 and J usage is TRBJ1-1; 7 nucleotides match TRBD1. Germline lookup yields CDR1 KGHSH and CDR2 LQKENI. The CDR3 loop spans 16 amino acids. The J segment lost 1 base and the V segment lost 1 base, leaving 6 bases of the junction unmatched. Complete variable domain (other parts from reference TRBV18 and TRBJ1-1): NAGVMQNPRHLVRRRGQEARLRCSPMKGHSHVYWYRQLPEEGLKFMVYLQKENIIDESGMPKERFSAEFPKEGPSILRIQQVVRGDSAAYFCASSPQRQGGNTEAFFGQGTRLTVV.

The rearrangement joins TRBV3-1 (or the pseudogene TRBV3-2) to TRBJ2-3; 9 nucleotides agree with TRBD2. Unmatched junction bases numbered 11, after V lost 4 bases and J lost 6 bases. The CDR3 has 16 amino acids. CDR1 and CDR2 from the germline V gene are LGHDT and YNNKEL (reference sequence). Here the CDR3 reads CASSPWLAGRSDTQYF. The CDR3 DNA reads TGTGCCAGCAGCCCCTGGCTAGCGGGGCGGTCTGATACGCAGTATTTT.

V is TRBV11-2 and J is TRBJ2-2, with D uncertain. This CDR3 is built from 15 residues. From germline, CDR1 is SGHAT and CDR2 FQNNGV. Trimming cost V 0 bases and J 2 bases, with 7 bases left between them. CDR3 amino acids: CASSLEYYNTGELFF. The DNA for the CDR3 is TGTGCCAGCAGCTTAGAGTACTACAACACCGGGGAGCTGTTTTTT.

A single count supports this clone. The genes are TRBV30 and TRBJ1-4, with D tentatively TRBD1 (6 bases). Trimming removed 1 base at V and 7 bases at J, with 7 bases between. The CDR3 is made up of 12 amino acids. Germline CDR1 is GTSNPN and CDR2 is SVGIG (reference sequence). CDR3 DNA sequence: TGTGCCTGGAGTGGGACAGTTGAAAAACTGTTTTTT. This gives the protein CAWSGTVEKLFF.